The clone carrying this T cell receptor (beta chain) turned up a few times. Its matching antigen is unknown. Libraries were prepared by immunoSEQ multiplex PCR; TCRdb keeps only in-frame clonotypes and omits some of them. The table includes roughly 98,000 clones, about 93% detected once. This entry comes from a study of graft-versus-host responses after intestinal transplantation. Study as a whole: Multivisceral, liver-intestinal, or isolated intestinal transplants were given to recipients.

Study conclusions and caveats: Where graft-donor T cell macrochimerism was present, patients had high graft-versus-host to host-versus-graft clonal ratios in allografts.

The starting material was unstimulated CD8+ T cells sorted from spleen or lymph node cells, obtained before transplant. The sequence derives from a human donor who was the organ donor for an intestinal transplant.

CDR3 loop: CASSQGPDFPADYEQYF. The CDR3 DNA is TGCGCCAGCAGCCAAGGACCTGACTTCCCGGCCGACTACGAGCAGTACTTC. The chain joins TRBV4-1 to TRBJ2-7; D call uncertain. The CDR3 consists of 17 residues. V lost 1 base to trimming and J lost 3 bases, with 19 bases between them. Germline values: CDR1 MGHRA, CDR2 YSYEKL.